Included here is one T cell receptor beta chain sequence, with context. No antigen is known for it. PCR amplification relied on 60 Vbeta primers (plus 13 Jbeta primers). Assay: immunoSEQ multiplex PCR; the TCRdb copy retains only in-frame clones and omits some. The sample holds under 130,000 clones, 83% seen once. This sample is drawn from a study of cytomegalovirus exposure and HLA in healthy donors. Study observations and caveats: Sequencing likely generated an artifact that appeared as a cluster of highly shared sequence variants.

V lost 0 bases to trimming and J lost 1 base, with 7 bases between them. CDR1 and CDR2 (germline): SGHRS, YFSETQ. This CDR3 comprises 14 residues. Sequences were obtained from PBMCs. This chain connects TRBV5-1 to TRBJ1-2; D is unclear. The sequence was collected from a man between 18 and 29 years old in good health and CMV-seronegative. The CDR3 sequence is CASSLGPGNYGYTF. The CDR3 DNA sequence: TGCGCCAGCAGCTTGGGCCCGGGTAACTATGGCTACACCTTC.